The rows below give T cell receptor beta chains drawn from one sample of a study of blood T cell repertoires in COVID-19. Data came from immunoSEQ multiplex PCR; TCRdb stores just in-frame clones and leaves some out. The sample lists about 33,000 clones, 65% to 90% occurring once. What was sequenced was peripheral blood. These TCRs come from a man in his 60s with active COVID-19. CDR3s include the opening cysteine and the closing phenylalanine or tryptophan. The D gene is left open where the match is weak. Clone sizes are given selectively: once, few, many, or a class where the clone is expanded.

d_gene,v_gene,j_gene,abundance,CDR3nt,CDR3aa
TRBD2,TRBV5-4,TRBJ2-7,NA,TGTGCCAGCAGCTTGTCGGGACTAGCGGATATCTTC,CASSLSGLADIF
NA,TRBV7-9,TRBJ1-2,NA,TGTGCCAGCAGCTTGGCGGGGGCAAGCTATGGCTACACCTTC,CASSLAGASYGYTF
TRBD2,TRBV5-1,TRBJ2-1,NA,TGCGCCAGCAGTTTGGGGACTAGCGGGAGCAATGAGCAGTTCTTC,CASSLGTSGSNEQFF
NA,TRBV19,TRBJ2-2,NA,TGTGCCACCGCGACGGGGGAGACGAACACCGGGGAGCTGTTTTTT,CATATGETNTGELFF
NA,TRBV19,TRBJ1-2,NA,TGTGCCAGTAGTATAGTGGACAGATATGGCTACACCTTC,CASSIVDRYGYTF
NA,TRBV5-1,TRBJ1-3,NA,TGCGCCAGCAGGACAGTCAGCTCTGGAAACACCATATATTTT,CASRTVSSGNTIYF
TRBD1,TRBV9,TRBJ2-2,NA,TGTGCCAGCAGCGAGATGGGACAGGGGATAGGGGAGCTGTTTTTT,CASSEMGQGIGELFF
TRBD2,TRBV15,TRBJ2-7,NA,TGTGCCACCAGCGGGGGACTAGCGGGAGAGGACGAGCAGTACTTC,CATSGGLAGEDEQYF
NA,TRBV2,TRBJ2-1,NA,TGTGCCAGCAGTGAAAGGGGAGGCTCCTACAATGAGCAGTTCTTC,CASSERGGSYNEQFF
TRBD2,TRBV10-1,TRBJ2-5,NA,TGCGCCAGCAGTTCCGGACTAGCGGGGGCCCAAGAGACCCAGTACTTC,CASSSGLAGAQETQYF
TRBD1,TRBV3-1/TRBV3-2,TRBJ2-1,NA,TGTGCCAGCAGCTGGGACAGGGTAGTGAATGAGCAGTTCTTC,CASSWDRVVNEQFF
TRBD2,TRBV5-8,TRBJ2-5,NA,TGTGCCAGCAGCTTGGCAGGACTAGCGACCCTTGAGTACTTC,CASSLAGLATLEYF
NA,TRBV18,TRBJ1-1,NA,TGTGCCAGCACCTATAATATGAACACTGAAGCTTTCTTT,CASTYNMNTEAFF
TRBD2,TRBV28,TRBJ2-5,NA,TGTGCCAGCATATCAGGGACTAGCAACCAAGAGACCCAGTACTTC,CASISGTSNQETQYF
NA,TRBV28,TRBJ2-1,NA,TGTGCCAGCATGGGGCCTGGAACGAGCAATGAGCAGTTCTTC,CASMGPGTSNEQFF
TRBD2,TRBV7-9,TRBJ2-1,NA,TGTGCCAGCAGCTTAGCTGCGGGAGTCTCCTACAATGAGCAGTTCTTC,CASSLAAGVSYNEQFF
NA,TRBV7-9,TRBJ2-4,NA,TGTGCCAGCAGCCCGGGTCGGATAAACATTCAGTACTTC,CASSPGRINIQYF
NA,TRBV28,TRBJ2-1,NA,TGTGCCAGTCAAAGGACTGCCGAGTACAGTGAGCAGTTCTTC,CASQRTAEYSEQFF
NA,TRBV2,TRBJ2-2,NA,TGTGCCAGCAGTGAGGATCTAGCGTCCACCGGGGAGCTGTTTTTT,CASSEDLASTGELFF
NA,TRBV5-1,TRBJ2-7,NA,TGCGCCAGCAGCTTGGGCGGCAGATCCTACGAGCAGTACTTC,CASSLGGRSYEQYF
NA,TRBV19,TRBJ2-6,NA,TGTGCCAGTAGACGCCAATTCTATGGGGCCAACGTCCTGACTTTC,CASRRQFYGANVLTF
NA,TRBV19,TRBJ1-3,NA,TGTGCCAGTAGATCGACAGGATCTGGAAACACCATATATTTT,CASRSTGSGNTIYF
TRBD2,TRBV5-1,TRBJ2-7,NA,TGCGCCAGCAGCTCGGGACTAGCGGGATCAGGGGGTTACGAGCAGTACTTC,CASSSGLAGSGGYEQYF
NA,TRBV29-1,TRBJ2-3,NA,TGCAGCCTTCATGGGGCAGGGGGCACAGATACGCAGTATTTT,CSLHGAGGTDTQYF
NA,TRBV7-3,TRBJ1-2,NA,TGTGCCAGCAGCTTAACACGACAGGATTACTATGGCTACACCTTC,CASSLTRQDYYGYTF
NA,TRBV7-2,TRBJ2-1,NA,TGTGCCAGCAGCTCTCGTGGGGGGGGGCCAAGCAATGAGCAGTTCTTC,CASSSRGGGPSNEQFF
NA,TRBV21-1,TRBJ1-5,medium-sized,TGTGCCAGCAGCAAAAAGAGAGGAAGTCAGGGCAGCAATCAGCCCCAGCATTTT,CASSKKRGSQGSNQPQHF
NA,TRBV5-5,TRBJ2-3,once,TGTGCCAGCAGTACCCCTAGCGACACAGATACGCAGTATTTT,CASSTPSDTDTQYF
NA,TRBV6-5,TRBJ2-7,NA,TGTGCCAGCAGTTCTCAGCTCGGGTACGAGCAGTACTTC,CASSSQLGYEQYF
NA,TRBV10-1,TRBJ2-3,NA,TGCGCCAGCAGTGCTTCCGGAACTAGCAGGGGCACAGATACGCAGTATTTT,CASSASGTSRGTDTQYF
TRBD1,TRBV6-5,TRBJ2-2,once,TGTGCCAGCAGTCGGGACAGGGCGGGACCCGGGGAGCTGTTTTTT,CASSRDRAGPGELFF
NA,TRBV11-3,TRBJ2-1,NA,TGTGCCAGCCCCCACGGGGGTAGCGGCTGGAGCTCCTACAATGAGCAGTTCTTC,CASPHGGSGWSSYNEQFF
NA,TRBV28,TRBJ1-6,few,TGTGCCAGCAGTACTGGGACACTCAATAATTCACCCCTCCACTTT,CASSTGTLNNSPLHF
TRBD1,TRBV5-4,TRBJ1-2,few,TGTGCCAGCAGCTTGGGGGACAGGGACTATGGCTACACCTTC,CASSLGDRDYGYTF
TRBD1,TRBV25-1,TRBJ1-1,NA,TGTGCCAGCAGTGATCGACAGGGGGGCCTCACTGAAGCTTTCTTT,CASSDRQGGLTEAFF
NA,TRBV28,TRBJ1-5,NA,TGTGCCAGCGGGGGGGGATATCAGCCCCAGCATTTT,CASGGGYQPQHF
TRBD1,TRBV5-4,TRBJ1-1,few,TGTGCCAGCAGCACCATACAGGGGATGAACACTGAAGCTTTCTTT,CASSTIQGMNTEAFF
TRBD1,TRBV2,TRBJ1-5,NA,TGTGCCAGCAGTGAACAAGACAGGGGAAATCAGCCCCAGCATTTT,CASSEQDRGNQPQHF
TRBD2,TRBV24-1,TRBJ2-1,NA,TGTGCCACCAGTGACTCATTGGGACTAGCGGGAGGTAATGAGCAGTTCTTC,CATSDSLGLAGGNEQFF
NA,TRBV3-1/TRBV3-2,TRBJ2-2,NA,TGTGCCAGCAGCGGAGGAAACACCGGGGAGCTGTTTTTT,CASSGGNTGELFF
TRBD2,TRBV6-5,TRBJ2-3,NA,TGTGCCAGCAGACCCGGGACTAGCGGGAGGAATACGCAGTATTTT,CASRPGTSGRNTQYF
NA,TRBV11-3,TRBJ2-2,NA,TGTGCCAGCAGCGGTAGTTCCACGAACACCGGGGAGCTGTTTTTT,CASSGSSTNTGELFF
TRBD1,TRBV18,TRBJ1-1,NA,TGTGCCAGCTCACGCCCGGGACAGGGGGCAATTGAAGCTTTCTTT,CASSRPGQGAIEAFF
NA,TRBV9,TRBJ2-7,few,TGTGCCAGCAGCGTAGCGGCCCAGGGCACCTACGAGCAGTACTTC,CASSVAAQGTYEQYF
TRBD2,TRBV11-2,TRBJ2-1,NA,TGTGCCAGCAGCTTTGGACTAGCGGAGGACTACAATGAGCAGTTCTTC,CASSFGLAEDYNEQFF
NA,TRBV29-1,TRBJ2-7,NA,TGCAGCGTCGAAGGTGCTACCGCCTACGAGCAGTACTTC,CSVEGATAYEQYF
TRBD2,TRBV7-2,TRBJ2-3,once,TGTGCCAGCAGCGGGGGACTAGCGGGAGGTCTTAGCACAGATACGCAGTATTTT,CASSGGLAGGLSTDTQYF
TRBD2,TRBV5-1,TRBJ2-1,NA,TGCGCCAGCAGCTTGGTGGGGGAGGGTAACAATGAGCAGTTCTTC,CASSLVGEGNNEQFF
TRBD2,TRBV5-5,TRBJ2-2,NA,TGTGCCAGCACTGGGACTAGCGTGAACACCGGGGAGCTGTTTTTT,CASTGTSVNTGELFF